This T cell receptor beta chain derives from a study of regulatory T cells in long-lasting Graves disease. This clonotype was seen repeatedly, ten times or more. Relying on iRepertoire HTBI primers and Arm-PCR of CDR3 regions, the team built TCR beta libraries. TCRdb reprocessed the multiplex PCR reads via MiXCR and lists one record per CDR3 protein. The sample includes hundreds of thousands of distinct CDR3 sequences, less than 25% seen only once; the top ten take around 21%. This CDR3 spans 13 amino acids. Trimming removed 2 bases from V and 2 bases from J, with 6 bases in between. Germline loops: CDR1 MNHEY, CDR2 SVGAGI. Time point in this sample: persistent/refractory GD, antithyroid drugs over 5 years with positive TRAb. RNA from PBMCs was the source of the TCR library. Recruitment took place at an endocrinology department in Xi'an, China.

The sequencing here drew on peripheral blood mononuclear cells (PBMCs), taken when the disease was refractory, from a patient treated with antithyroid drugs. The clonotype was recovered from a female donor with Graves disease. This chain links TRBV6-5 with TRBJ1-2; the D is unclear. The CDR3 bases are TGTGCCAGCAGTTACGGGAACAACTATGGCTACACCTTC. Translation gives CASSYGNNYGYTF.